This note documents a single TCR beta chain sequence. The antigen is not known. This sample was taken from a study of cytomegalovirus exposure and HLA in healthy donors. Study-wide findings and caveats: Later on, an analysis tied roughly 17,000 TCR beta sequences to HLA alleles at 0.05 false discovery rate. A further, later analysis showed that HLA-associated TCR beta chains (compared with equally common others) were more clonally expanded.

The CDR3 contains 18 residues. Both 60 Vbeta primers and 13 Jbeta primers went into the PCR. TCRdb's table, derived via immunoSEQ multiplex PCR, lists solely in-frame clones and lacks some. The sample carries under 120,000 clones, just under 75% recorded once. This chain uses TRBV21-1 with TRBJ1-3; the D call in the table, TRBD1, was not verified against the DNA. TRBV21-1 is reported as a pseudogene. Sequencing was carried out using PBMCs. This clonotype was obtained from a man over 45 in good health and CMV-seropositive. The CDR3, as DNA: TGTGCCAGCAGCAATCCCCTCGGGACAGGGGTATCCGGAAACACCATATATTTT. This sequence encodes CASSNPLGTGVSGNTIYF.